The next 20 T cell receptor beta chains were all read from a single sample in a study of blood T cell repertoires in COVID-19. This table comes from immunoSEQ multiplex PCR, and its TCRdb copy is limited to in-frame clones, with some not included. Of under 40,000 clones listed, around 90% are singletons. Specimen: peripheral blood. Receptors were obtained from a man between 60 and 70 years old with active COVID-19.

V is TRBV4-2 and J is TRBJ2-1; D ambiguous. The CDR3 runs 12 residues. V lost 1 base, J lost 7 bases, and 5 bases lay in between. Germline V CDR1 and CDR2: LGHNA, YNFKEQ. Here the CDR3 reads CASSQVTNEQFF. The DNA for the CDR3 is TGTGCCAGCAGCCAAGTTACAAATGAGCAGTTCTTC.

This sequence joins TRBV7-9 and TRBJ2-1; 10 nucleotides match TRBD1. Per germline, CDR1 SEHNR and CDR2 FQNEAQ (reference sequence). The V gene end was trimmed by 3 bases and the J gene end by 3 bases; junction bases not matched to a gene: 2. CDR3 length: 15 residues. The CDR3 sequence is CASSLTGGNYNEQFF. CDR3 coding DNA: TGTGCCAGCAGCTTGACAGGGGGCAACTACAATGAGCAGTTCTTC.

The chain links TRBV5-1 to TRBJ1-1; 7 positions match TRBD1. From germline, CDR1 is SGHRS and CDR2 YFSETQ. After removal of 4 bases from V and 0 bases from J, the junction contained 6 bases not matched to a gene. The CDR3 has 15 residues. CDR3: CASSPRQGMNTEAFF. For the CDR3, the DNA is TGCGCCAGCAGCCCAAGACAGGGAATGAACACTGAAGCTTTCTTT. The full variable domain, in which reference TRBV5-1 and TRBJ1-1 provide the parts outside the CDR3, is KAGVTQTPRYLIKTRGQQVTLSCSPISGHRSVSWYQQTPGQGLQFLFEYFSETQRNKGNFPGRFSGRQFSNSRSEMNVSTLELGDSALYLCASSPRQGMNTEAFFGQGTRLTVV.

The chain combines TRBV25-1 with TRBJ2-2; D is undetermined. CDR1 and CDR2 (germline): MGHDK, SYGVNS. The CDR3 is 12 residues long. V was trimmed by 4 bases and J by 8 bases, leaving 8 bases between them. The CDR3 DNA reads TGTGCCAGCAGTGTGGGCAGGGGGGAGCTGTTTTTT. Translation: CASSVGRGELFF. Drawing the rest from reference TRBV25-1 and TRBJ2-2, the complete variable domain is EADIYQTPRYLVIGTGKKITLECSQTMGHDKMYWYQQDPGMELHLIHYSYGVNSTEKGDLSSESTVSRIRTEHFPLTLESARPSHTSQYLCASSVGRGELFFGEGSRLTVL.

CDR3 sequence: CASSLVVGSYNEQFF. The CDR3 nucleotides read TGTGCCAGCAGCTTAGTCGTCGGTTCCTACAATGAGCAGTTCTTC. J is TRBJ2-1 and V is TRBV7-7, with D unclear. The V and J ends lost 1 base and 1 base respectively, with 8 bases between them. The CDR3 has 15 residues. Germline values: CDR1 SSHAT, CDR2 FNYEAQ (reference sequence).

This clone has only a few counts. The V and J genes are TRBV12-3 or TRBV12-4 and TRBJ1-1; TRBD1 is a possible D gene (5 bases). The V gene lost 3 bases and the J gene lost 13 bases, with 12 bases spanning the gap. The CDR3 spans 11 residues. CDR3 amino acids: CASSFAGRGFF. DNA for the CDR3: TGTGCCAGCAGTTTTGCGGGGCGAGGTTTCTTT.

This chain links TRBV13 with TRBJ2-1; D gene uncertain. V lost 4 bases to trimming and J lost 0 bases, with 7 bases between them. This CDR3 comprises 14 residues. Germline lookup yields CDR1 PRHDT and CDR2 FYEKMQ (reference sequence). CDR3 DNA sequence: TGTGCCAGCAGCTCCACCGGCTCCTACAATGAGCAGTTCTTC. Amino acid sequence: CASSSTGSYNEQFF.

This chain joins TRBV9 and TRBJ1-2, with 8 bases fitting TRBD1. Germline values: CDR1 SGDLS, CDR2 YYNGEE. This CDR3 contains 14 residues. The trim removed 4 bases at V and 3 bases at J, leaving 5 bases unmatched. CDR3 region: CASSRGGQDYGYTF. The CDR3 nucleotides are TGTGCCAGCAGCCGCGGGGGACAGGACTATGGCTACACCTTC. Variable domain in full (rest from reference TRBV9 and TRBJ1-2): DSGVTQTPKHLITATGQRVTLRCSPRSGDLSVYWYQQSLDQGLQFLIQYYNGEERAKGNILERFSAQQFPDLHSELNLSSLELGDSALYFCASSRGGQDYGYTFGSGTRLTVV.

This clone was counted between two and nine times. The chain has TRBV6-2 or TRBV6-3 and TRBJ2-7, with 8 bases fitting TRBD2. This CDR3 contains 14 residues. After removal of 5 bases from V and 2 bases from J, the junction contained 5 bases not matched to a gene. Germline V CDR1 and CDR2: MNHEY, SVGEGT. The CDR3 reads CASSQLAVTYEQYF. CDR3 DNA: TGTGCCAGCAGTCAACTAGCGGTAACCTACGAGCAGTACTTC.

This clone has just one count. The chain employs TRBV4-1 and TRBJ1-3, with a weak D call TRBD1 (5 bases). Germline CDR1 and CDR2: MGHRA and YSYEKL. The V and J ends lost 6 bases and 4 bases respectively, with 19 bases between them. There are 16 residues in the CDR3. The CDR3, as DNA: TGCGCCAGCAGGAACCCCACCGGAGGGGTAGGAAACACCATATATTTT. This translates into CASRNPTGGVGNTIYF.

The chain links TRBV6-5 to TRBJ1-2, with D possibly matching TRBD1 (6 bases). Looked up from germline, CDR1 is MNHEY and CDR2 is SVGAGI. The CDR3 contains 12 residues. Trimming removed 6 bases from V and 7 bases from J, with 12 bases in between. In DNA form, the CDR3 reads TGTGCCAGCAGATCACAGGGTTTTGGCTACACCTTC. It translates to CASRSQGFGYTF.

J is TRBJ1-1 and V is TRBV7-8; D is possibly TRBD1 (6 bases). Germline-derived CDR1 and CDR2 are SGHVS and FQNEAQ. There are 15 residues in the CDR3. Trimming removed 5 bases at V and 5 bases at J, with 18 bases between. The CDR3 loop is CASSPWGGRRTEAFF. Here the CDR3 DNA reads TGTGCCAGCAGCCCCTGGGGGGGGCGGCGGACTGAAGCTTTCTTT.

The chain joins TRBV6-6 to TRBJ1-2, with 8 positions matching TRBD1. The CDR3 is made up of 15 amino acids. Trimming took 2 bases from V and 8 from J; bases not matched to a gene: 10. Germline CDR1 reads MNHNY; CDR2 reads SVGAGI (reference sequence). The DNA of the CDR3 is TGTGCCAGCAGTTACGCGGCCGACAGGGGAGGCGGCTACACCTTC. This translates into CASSYAADRGGGYTF.

This chain connects TRBV7-9 to TRBJ1-1, with D perhaps TRBD1 (6 bases). The CDR3 is 15 residues long. Germline lookup yields CDR1 SEHNR and CDR2 FQNEAQ (reference sequence). Trimming took off 1 base at V and 5 bases at J, with 14 bases between the two ends. The CDR3 is CASSLVVGGRTEAFF. CDR3 nucleotide sequence: TGTGCCAGCAGCTTAGTGGTAGGGGGAAGGACTGAAGCTTTCTTT.

This clone appeared a few times. The chain uses TRBV5-1 and TRBJ1-6, with D possibly matching TRBD1 (5 bases). This CDR3 contains 16 residues. Germline CDR1 and CDR2: SGHRS and YFSETQ. Trimming pared 4 bases from V and 7 bases from J, leaving 18 bases between. The CDR3 reads CASSLGPLGGNSPLHF. The CDR3 nucleotides read TGCGCCAGCAGCCTGGGGCCTCTGGGAGGGAATTCACCCCTCCACTTT.

Here the CDR3 reads CSVGWGRVTEAFF. In nucleotides, the CDR3 is TGCAGCGTTGGATGGGGCAGGGTCACTGAAGCTTTCTTT. The chain joins TRBV29-1 to TRBJ1-1, with D maybe TRBD1 (5 bases). Germline V gene lookup returns CDR1 SQVTM and CDR2 ANQGSEA. The CDR3 is made up of 13 amino acids. V lost 4 bases, J lost 4 bases, and 13 bases lay in between.

This clone is a singleton in its sample. V usage is TRBV2 and J usage is TRBJ1-1; 7 bases match TRBD1. The V segment lost 5 bases and the J segment 8 bases; nucleotides outside the gene matches: 2. Germline V CDR1 and CDR2: SNHLY, FYNNEI. The CDR3 sequence is 11 residues long. CDR3 region: CASSRTGEAFF. In DNA, the CDR3 is TGTGCCAGCAGTCGGACAGGAGAAGCTTTCTTT.

V usage is TRBV4-1 and J usage is TRBJ2-1; 7 bases fit TRBD2. Trimming cost V 4 bases and J 4 bases; bases outside gene matches: 13. This CDR3 has 17 amino acids. CDR1 is MGHRA, CDR2 YSYEKL, per germline. This CDR3 is CASSPTSSGGGYNEQFF. CDR3 coding DNA: TGCGCCAGCAGCCCAACATCTAGCGGCGGGGGATACAATGAGCAGTTCTTC.

The V gene is TRBV9, the J gene TRBJ2-1; D possibly corresponds to TRBD1 (5 bases). There are 15 residues in the CDR3. Trimming took off 0 bases at V and 0 bases at J, with 7 bases between the two ends. From germline, CDR1 is SGDLS and CDR2 YYNGEE. CDR3 loop: CASSVGQGSYNEQFF. Here the CDR3 DNA reads TGTGCCAGCAGCGTAGGTCAGGGCTCCTACAATGAGCAGTTCTTC.

V is TRBV18 and J is TRBJ2-7; D unresolved. This CDR3 has 14 residues. V lost 2 bases and J 2 bases, leaving 10 bases between the germline ends. Germline CDR1 is KGHSH and CDR2 is LQKENI. This chain's CDR3 is CASSPNSLTYEQYF. DNA for the CDR3: TGTGCCAGCTCACCAAACTCCCTAACCTACGAGCAGTACTTC.